These 21 T cell receptor beta chains came from one sample sequenced in a study of blood T cells in healthy people across ages. A J-beta primer mix and a sample-barcoded 5' primer were used in a second PCR of about 6 to 12 cycles. TCRdb fed the 5' RACE reads into MiXCR, producing one record per CDR3 protein. The table records about 930,000 distinct CDR3 sequences, roughly 28% of them present only once. The sample was also reused in another study, on T cells of mothers and their children.

Sequencing was done on a sample of blood. The receptors come from a middle-aged woman in good health.

V usage is TRBV20-1 and J usage is TRBJ2-3; 8 bases map to TRBD2. The CDR3 runs to 16 residues. Unmatched junction bases numbered 10, after V lost 0 bases and J lost 5 bases. Germline assignment: CDR1 DFQATT and CDR2 SNEGSKA (reference sequence). The CDR3 coding sequence is TGCAGTGCTAGAGAAAACCCGGGGGGGTCCGTAGATACGCAGTATTTT. Its translation is CSARENPGGSVDTQYF.

The V gene is TRBV2, the J gene TRBJ2-2; 8 positions agree with TRBD1. Germline lookup yields CDR1 SNHLY and CDR2 FYNNEI. V lost 6 bases to trimming and J lost 4 bases; unmatched junction nucleotides: 7. This CDR3 has 15 amino acids. In DNA, the CDR3 is TGTGCCAGCAGGCCTCCCGACAGGGGCACCGGGGAGCTGTTTTTT. Translating gives CASRPPDRGTGELFF.

The V call is TRBV28, the J call TRBJ2-7, with a tentative D call TRBD1 (6 bases). V lost 2 bases, J lost 4 bases, and 15 bases lay in between. CDR1 is MDHEN and CDR2 is SYDVKM in the germline V gene. There are 15 residues in the CDR3. The CDR3 loop reads CASSLTGTIEYEQYF. The CDR3 region has the DNA TGTGCCAGCAGTTTAACCGGGACAATAGAGTACGAGCAGTACTTC.

The V gene is TRBV6-5, the J gene TRBJ2-7; the D gene is possibly TRBD1 (5 bases). Per germline, CDR1 MNHEY and CDR2 SVGAGI. The CDR3 has 16 residues. Trimming left V 4 bases short and J 1 base short, with 17 bases between. The CDR3 loop is CASSFRLDTTSYEQYF. The CDR3 bases are TGTGCCAGCAGTTTCCGCCTGGACACGACTTCCTACGAGCAGTACTTC.

This clonotype has just a few counts. Given the absence of the conserved phenylalanine or tryptophan at the CDR3 end, a read error is likely. For the CDR3, the DNA is TGTGCCAGCAGCTTTAGAGTTCAGGAGACCCAGTACGTC. This translates into CASSFRVQETQYV. The V and J genes are TRBV7-2 and TRBJ2-5; D is uncertain. This CDR3 region has 13 residues. Germline V gene data show CDR1 as SGHTA and CDR2 as FQGNSA. V shed 3 bases and J shed 5 bases, with 10 bases lying between them.

V gene TRBV29-1 combines with J gene TRBJ1-2, with no clear D. V dropped 2 bases and J dropped 0 bases, with 13 bases sitting between them. Germline V gene sequence: CDR1 SQVTM, CDR2 ANQGSEA. The CDR3 loop spans 15 amino acids. The CDR3 loop reads CSVESPVLANYGYTF. In DNA form, the CDR3 reads TGCAGCGTTGAAAGTCCGGTTTTAGCTAACTATGGCTACACCTTC.

The chain couples TRBV18 to TRBJ1-1; no definite D call. There are 14 residues in the CDR3. Between the trimmed V and J ends, which lost 2 bases and 4 bases, there was a span of 11 bases. Germline V gene lookup returns CDR1 KGHSH and CDR2 LQKENI. The CDR3 DNA follows: TGTGCCAGCTCACCAGGGCTGGGCTCCACTGAAGCTTTCTTT. This gives the protein CASSPGLGSTEAFF.

This clonotype turned up a few times. The chain joins TRBV13 to TRBJ2-4; D is perhaps TRBD1 or TRBD2 (5 bases each). CDR1 and CDR2 from the germline V gene are PRHDT and FYEKMQ (reference sequence). The V end lost 6 bases, the J end lost 4 bases, and 13 bases lay between the germline ends. CDR3 length: 14 residues. CDR3 coding DNA: TGTGCCAGCAGAGACCGGGACGCAAAAAACATTCAGTACTTC. Translating gives CASRDRDAKNIQYF.

This chain uses TRBV4-3 with TRBJ2-1; TRBD2 agrees at 12 bases. CDR3 length equals 19 residues. Germline trimming cut 0 bases from V and 4 bases from J; bases unmatched to any gene: 10. CDR1 LGHNA and CDR2 YSLEER come from the germline V gene. DNA of the CDR3: TGCGCCAGCAGCCAAGATCGGGGTACTAGCGGGGGGTGGTACAATGAGCAGTTCTTC. Protein product: CASSQDRGTSGGWYNEQFF.

This clonotype is a singleton in its sample. The chain recombines TRBV5-1 with TRBJ2-1, with D hard to call. CDR1 SGHRS and CDR2 YFSETQ come from the germline V gene. V lost 6 bases and J 3 bases, leaving 10 bases between the germline ends. CDR3 length: 13 residues. The CDR3 loop is CASNPASYNEQFF. CDR3 DNA: TGCGCCAGCAATCCCGCCAGCTACAATGAGCAGTTCTTC.

Concerning this clonotype: This may be a read error, as it is one base from a much larger clone. The rearrangement joins TRBV3-1 to TRBJ2-7; D possibly matches TRBD1 or TRBD2 (5 bases each). The V and J ends lost 7 bases and 2 bases respectively, with 15 bases between them. In germline, CDR1 is LGHDT, CDR2 YNNKEL (reference sequence). The CDR3 spans 14 residues. Written as DNA, the CDR3 is TGTGCCAGCAACCTGAGGGGAAGTACCTACGAGCAGTACTTC. Amino acid sequence: CASNLRGSTYEQYF.

This clonotype was seen many times. V is TRBV7-2 and J is TRBJ2-4; 7 bases line up with TRBD2. Germline V gene data show CDR1 as SGHTA and CDR2 as FQGNSA. Trimming cost V 0 bases and J 6 bases; bases outside gene matches: 5. This CDR3 comprises 15 residues. CDR3 residues: CASSLAVASGNIQYF. CDR3 bases: TGTGCCAGCAGCTTAGCTGTTGCTAGCGGAAACATTCAGTACTTC.

The V gene is TRBV7-2, the J gene TRBJ2-5; 14 bases align to TRBD2. Germline assignment: CDR1 SGHTA and CDR2 FQGNSA. This CDR3 has 18 amino acids. Trimming cost V 5 bases and J 5 bases; bases outside gene matches: 13. The CDR3 spells CASSTDETSGGAWETQYF. CDR3 nucleotide sequence: TGTGCCAGCAGCACCGACGAGACTAGCGGGGGGGCCTGGGAGACCCAGTACTTC.

This clonotype was seen many times. The J gene is TRBJ2-7, the V gene TRBV6-2 or TRBV6-3; D remains ambiguous. V lost 3 bases to trimming and J lost 2 bases, with 11 bases between them. The germline gives CDR1 MNHEY, CDR2 SVGEGT. The CDR3 spans 14 residues. The CDR3 loop is CASSYGDSPYEQYF. CDR3 sequence (DNA): TGTGCCAGCAGTTATGGGGATTCACCCTACGAGCAGTACTTC.

The chain employs TRBV9 and TRBJ1-2; D gene ambiguous. Trimming removed 3 bases from V and 0 bases from J, with 12 bases in between. Germline V gene lookup returns CDR1 SGDLS and CDR2 YYNGEE. The CDR3 is 15 residues long. CDR3 region: CASSARQTTNYGYTF. The CDR3 DNA sequence: TGTGCCAGCAGCGCGCGGCAGACTACTAACTATGGCTACACCTTC.

This clonotype was counted between two and nine times. The chain joins TRBV6-1 to TRBJ2-7; D uncertain. Germline V gene lookup returns CDR1 MNHNS and CDR2 SASEGT. This CDR3 has 13 amino acids. V shed 1 base and J shed 6 bases, with 10 bases lying between them. The CDR3 DNA reads TGTGCCAGCAGTGAAGTGGGGAACGGCGAGCAGTACTTC. Protein: CASSEVGNGEQYF.

The V gene is TRBV15, the J gene TRBJ1-2, with TRBD1 identical over 8 bases. Germline V gene lookup returns CDR1 LNHNV and CDR2 YYDKDF (reference sequence). Trimming removed 0 bases from V and 8 bases from J; junction bases left unmatched: 5. The CDR3 loop spans 14 amino acids. In DNA form, the CDR3 reads TGTGCCACCAGCAGAGAAGACAGGGGTGGAGGCTACACCTTC. Its protein product is CATSREDRGGGYTF.

The CDR3 DNA follows: TGTGCCAGCAGCTTGCTTTCGGACAGGGCCTACAATGAGCAGTTCTTC. Its protein product is CASSLLSDRAYNEQFF. J is TRBJ2-1 and V is TRBV5-5; 8 bases are shared with TRBD1. CDR1 and CDR2 (germline): SGHKS, YYEKEE (reference sequence). The CDR3 is 16 residues long. Trimming removed 1 base from V and 2 bases from J; junction bases left unmatched: 5. Full variable domain (rest looked up from reference TRBV5-5 and TRBJ2-1): DAGVTQSPTHLIKTRGQQVTLRCSPISGHKSVSWYQQVLGQGPQFIFQYYEKEERGRGNFPDRFSARQFPNYSSELNVNALLLGDSALYLCASSLLSDRAYNEQFFGPGTRLTVL.

The chain has TRBV20-1 and TRBJ2-4; 9 bases line up with TRBD2. The J call may not be correct, given that the DNA end is closer to TRBJ2-7. CDR3 length equals 15 residues. In germline, CDR1 is DFQATT, CDR2 SNEGSKA (reference sequence). Here the CDR3 DNA reads TGCAGTGCTATCAAACGAGCGGGGGGAATCAACGAGCAGTACTTC. It yields the protein CSAIKRAGGINEQYF.

In regard to this clonotype: A junction end diverges from the germline sequence, so it may reflect a read error. V and J are TRBV2 and TRBJ2-1; 8 nucleotides align to TRBD2. Germline V gives CDR1 SNHLY, CDR2 FYNNEI. There are 15 residues in the CDR3. The CDR3 region has the DNA TGTGCCAGCAGCCAACAGCGGGGGACCTACCATGAGCAGTTCTTC. Protein sequence: CASSQQRGTYHEQFF.

The genes are TRBV20-1 and TRBJ2-1; either TRBD1 or TRBD2 may supply D (5 bases each). CDR1 is DFQATT and CDR2 is SNEGSKA in the germline V gene (reference sequence). The CDR3 has 14 amino acids. V was pared by 3 bases and J by 0 bases, with 9 bases between. CDR3 nucleotide sequence: TGCAGTGCTAGGATCGGGGCCTCCTACAATGAGCAGTTCTTC. It codes for CSARIGASYNEQFF.